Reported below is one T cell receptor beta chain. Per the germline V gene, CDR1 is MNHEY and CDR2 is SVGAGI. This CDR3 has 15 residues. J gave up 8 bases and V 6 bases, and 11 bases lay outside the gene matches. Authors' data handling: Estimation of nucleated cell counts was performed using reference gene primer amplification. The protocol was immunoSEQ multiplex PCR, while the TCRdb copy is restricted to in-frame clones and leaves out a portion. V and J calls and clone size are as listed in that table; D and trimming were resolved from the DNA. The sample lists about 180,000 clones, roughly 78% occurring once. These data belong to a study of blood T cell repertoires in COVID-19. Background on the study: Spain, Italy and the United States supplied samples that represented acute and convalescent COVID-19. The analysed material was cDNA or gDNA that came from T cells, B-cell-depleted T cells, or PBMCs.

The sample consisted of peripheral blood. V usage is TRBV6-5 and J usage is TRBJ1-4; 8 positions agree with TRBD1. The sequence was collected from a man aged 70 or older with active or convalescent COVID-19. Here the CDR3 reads CASSRRQGWEEKLFF. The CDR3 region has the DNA TGTGCCAGCAGCCGTCGACAGGGGTGGGAGGAAAAACTGTTTTTT.